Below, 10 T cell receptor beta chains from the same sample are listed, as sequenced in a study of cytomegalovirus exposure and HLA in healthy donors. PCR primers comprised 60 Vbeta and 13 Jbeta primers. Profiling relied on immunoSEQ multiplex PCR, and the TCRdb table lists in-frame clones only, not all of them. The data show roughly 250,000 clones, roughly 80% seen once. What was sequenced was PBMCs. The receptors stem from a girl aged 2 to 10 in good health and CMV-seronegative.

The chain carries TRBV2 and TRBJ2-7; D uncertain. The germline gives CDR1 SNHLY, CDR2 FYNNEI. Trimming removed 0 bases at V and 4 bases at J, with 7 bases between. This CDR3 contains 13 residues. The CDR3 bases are TGTGCCAGCAGTGAAGCACGAGAGTACGAGCAGTACTTC. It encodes CASSEAREYEQYF. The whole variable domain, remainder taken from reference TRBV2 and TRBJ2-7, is EPEVTQTPSHQVTQMGQEVILRCVPISNHLYFYWYRQILGQKVEFLVSFYNNEISEKSEIFDDQFSVERPDGSNFTLKIRSTKLEDSAMYFCASSEAREYEQYFGPGTRLTVT.

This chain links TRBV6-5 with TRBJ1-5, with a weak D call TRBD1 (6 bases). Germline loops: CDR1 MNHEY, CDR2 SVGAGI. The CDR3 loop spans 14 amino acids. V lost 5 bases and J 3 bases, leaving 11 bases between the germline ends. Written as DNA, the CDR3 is TGTGCCAGCAGTACTCGACAGGACAATCAGCCCCAGCATTTT. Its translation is CASSTRQDNQPQHF.

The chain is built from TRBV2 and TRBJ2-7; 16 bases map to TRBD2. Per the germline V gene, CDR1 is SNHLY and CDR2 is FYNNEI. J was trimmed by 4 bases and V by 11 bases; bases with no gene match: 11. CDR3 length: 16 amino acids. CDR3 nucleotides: TGTGCCGTAACAGGGACTAGCGGGAGGGGAGGATACGAGCAGTACTTC. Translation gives CAVTGTSGRGGYEQYF. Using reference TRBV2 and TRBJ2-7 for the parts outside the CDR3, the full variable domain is EPEVTQTPSHQVTQMGQEVILRCVPISNHLYFYWYRQILGQKVEFLVSFYNNEISEKSEIFDDQFSVERPDGSNFTLKIRSTKLEDSAMYFCAVTGTSGRGGYEQYFGPGTRLTVT.

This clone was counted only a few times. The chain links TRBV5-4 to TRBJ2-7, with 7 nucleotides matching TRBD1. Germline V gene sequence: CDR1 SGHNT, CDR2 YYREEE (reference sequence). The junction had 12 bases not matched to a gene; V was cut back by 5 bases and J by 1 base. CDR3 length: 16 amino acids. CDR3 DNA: TGTGCCAGCAGGAATTCCGGGACAGACTTTTCCTACGAGCAGTACTTC. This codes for CASRNSGTDFSYEQYF.

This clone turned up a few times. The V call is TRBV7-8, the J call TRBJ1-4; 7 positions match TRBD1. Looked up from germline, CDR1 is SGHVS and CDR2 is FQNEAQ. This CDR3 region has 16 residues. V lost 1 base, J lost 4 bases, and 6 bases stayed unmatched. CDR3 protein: CASSLGLGQLNEKLFF. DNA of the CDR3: TGTGCCAGCAGCTTAGGTCTGGGACAGCTTAATGAAAAACTGTTTTTT.

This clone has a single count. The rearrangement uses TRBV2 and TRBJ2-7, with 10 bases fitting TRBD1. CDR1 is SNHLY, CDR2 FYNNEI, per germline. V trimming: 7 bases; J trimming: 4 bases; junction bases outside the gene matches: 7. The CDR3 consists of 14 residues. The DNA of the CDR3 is TGTGCCAGCAAGGAGACAGGGGGCGGATACGAGCAGTACTTC. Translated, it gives CASKETGGGYEQYF.

The CDR3 loop is CASSFRLAGKTDTQYF. The CDR3 DNA reads TGTGCCAGCAGTTTTCGACTAGCGGGAAAAACAGATACGCAGTATTTT. The J gene is TRBJ2-3, the V gene TRBV27; 11 bases are shared with TRBD2. Germline CDR1 and CDR2: MNHEY and SMNVEV (reference sequence). The CDR3 runs to 16 residues. V shed 3 bases, J shed 3 bases, and the junction held 5 bases outside the gene matches.

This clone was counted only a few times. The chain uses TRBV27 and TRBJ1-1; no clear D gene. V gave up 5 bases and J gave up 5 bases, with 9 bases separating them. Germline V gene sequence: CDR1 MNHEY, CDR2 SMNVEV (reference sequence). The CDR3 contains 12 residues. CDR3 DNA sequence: TGTGCCAGCAGTACGGGAGTTACTGAAGCTTTCTTT. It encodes CASSTGVTEAFF.

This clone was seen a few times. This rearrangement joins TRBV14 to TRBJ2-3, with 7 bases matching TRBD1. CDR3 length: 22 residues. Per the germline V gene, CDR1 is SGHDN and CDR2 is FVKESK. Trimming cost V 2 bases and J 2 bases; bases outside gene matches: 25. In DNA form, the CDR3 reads TGTGCCAGCAGCCAATCTATACTCCGGGACAGCAAAAACGGACCTTACACAGATACGCAGTATTTT. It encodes CASSQSILRDSKNGPYTDTQYF.

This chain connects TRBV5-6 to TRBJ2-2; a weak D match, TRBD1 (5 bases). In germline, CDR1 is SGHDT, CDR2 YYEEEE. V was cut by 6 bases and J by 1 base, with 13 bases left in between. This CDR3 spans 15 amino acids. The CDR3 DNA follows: TGTGCCAGCACCCGAGGACACTTGAACACCGGGGAGCTGTTTTTT. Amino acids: CASTRGHLNTGELFF.